This TCR beta chain was recovered during a study of T cells after yellow fever vaccination. The CDR3 covers 13 residues. V was cut by 5 bases and J by 3 bases, with 11 bases left in between. CDR1 is SQVTM and CDR2 is ANQGSEA in the germline V gene. This clonotype was recorded a few times. The antigen is unknown. Findings of the study overall: The secondary response showed a weaker magnitude and a faster peak, day 5 versus 15. The presence of abundant clonotypes contaminating from the bulk population was possible in FACS-sorted repertoires. At 95% to 98% for CD4 and roughly 87% for CD8, most primary-vaccination clones showed up again after the booster.

5'RACE template switching generated TCR cDNA, adding a universal primer site and UMIs. A single record per CDR3 protein comes from TCRdb applying MiXCR to the 5' RACE reads. Of about 300,000 distinct CDR3 sequences in the sample, 8.7% were seen once. The material sequenced was CD4+ T cells sorted from PBMCs, taken 5 days after the yellow fever booster vaccination. J is TRBJ2-1 and V is TRBV29-1; unclear D gene. The origin of this receptor is a man in his late teens or twenties who received the YFV17D yellow fever vaccine. CDR3 nucleotides: TGCAGCGTTCGCAGGTATGGCTACAATGAGCAGTTCTTC. Residues: CSVRRYGYNEQFF.